This T cell receptor (beta chain) comes out of a study of T cells in Graves' hyperthyroidism and ophthalmopathy. On the study more broadly: At initial diagnosis, before any treatment had begun, peripheral blood was obtained.

Clinicians diagnosed patients from clinical symptoms, serum thyroxine and TRAb, thyroid ultrasound and orbital computed tomography. The germline gives CDR1 SGHTA, CDR2 FQGNSA. Trimming took 5 bases from V and 6 from J, leaving 6 bases between them. The CDR3 consists of 11 residues. Researchers amplified the TCR beta CDR3 regions from RNA transcripts. HTBI primers were used for first-round RT-PCR of the TCR CDR3. MiXCR was run by TCRdb on the multiplex PCR reads, yielding one entry per CDR3 protein. The table records about 350,000 distinct CDR3 sequences, around 13% of them present only once. Study-wide results and limits: Before onset, ophthalmopathy was predicted by the model a median 6.5 months earlier. Most expanded thyroid clonotypes above 0.001 also appeared in blood.

This clonotype showed up just a few times. Its antigen is not identified. The rearrangement uses TRBV7-2 and TRBJ2-3, with D hard to call. The receptor's source is a woman aged 25 to 45 with Graves' hyperthyroidism. The material sequenced was blood. The CDR3 DNA reads as TGTGCCAGCAGCCGGGTGGATACGCAGTATTTT. Residues: CASSRVDTQYF.